This T cell receptor (beta chain) is from a study of blood T cell repertoires in COVID-19. Across the study: Italy, Spain and the United States were the sources of the convalescent and acute COVID-19 samples.

Those enrolled in Seattle joined during active infection and were followed longitudinally afterward. Trimming stripped 3 bases from V and 1 base from J, with 7 bases between. The CDR3 runs 14 residues. Germline CDR1 is MDHEN and CDR2 is SYDVKM. Produced via immunoSEQ multiplex PCR; TCRdb's table is partial and in-frame only. The sample shows approximately 270,000 clones, 84% of them seen only once. The sequenced sample consisted of peripheral blood. J is TRBJ2-4 and V is TRBV28, with D hard to call. The clonotype originates from a person aged 65-85 years with COVID-19, enrolled during active disease. CDR3: CASSFGRAKNIQYF. The DNA for the CDR3 is TGTGCCAGCAGTTTCGGTCGGGCCAAAAACATTCAGTACTTC.